These 29 T cell receptor beta chains were sequenced from one sample in a study of blood T cell repertoires in COVID-19. Method: immunoSEQ multiplex PCR; TCRdb's copy keeps in-frame clones and lacks some. The sample lists 200,000 to 250,000 clones, 82% seen once, with approximately 5% in the top ten. The material sequenced was peripheral blood. Receptor source: a woman in her 70s with COVID-19, enrolled during active disease.

This sequence joins TRBV9 and TRBJ1-5, with 7 bases matching TRBD1. The CDR3 contains 15 residues. The germline V gene has CDR1 SGDLS and CDR2 YYNGEE. With 0 bases clipped from V and 4 bases from J, the junction kept 4 bases outside the gene matches. The CDR3 region is CASSVGKGQNQPQHF. Written as DNA, the CDR3 is TGTGCCAGCAGCGTAGGAAAGGGACAGAATCAGCCCCAGCATTTT. The variable domain in full, completed from reference TRBV9 and TRBJ1-5, reads DSGVTQTPKHLITATGQRVTLRCSPRSGDLSVYWYQQSLDQGLQFLIQYYNGEERAKGNILERFSAQQFPDLHSELNLSSLELGDSALYFCASSVGKGQNQPQHFGDGTRLSIL.

CDR3 protein: CASSLAGDPTEAFF. The CDR3 DNA is TGCGCCAGCAGCTTGGCCGGGGATCCCACTGAAGCTTTCTTT. V and J are TRBV5-1 and TRBJ1-1, with no clear D. The CDR3 is made up of 14 amino acids. Deletions cut 0 bases from V and 4 bases from J, with 10 bases between. Germline CDR1 is SGHRS and CDR2 is YFSETQ.

The genes are TRBV3-1 (or the pseudogene TRBV3-2) and TRBJ2-7; D might be TRBD2 (5 bases). The CDR3 runs 12 residues. Germline CDR1 reads LGHDT; CDR2 reads YNNKEL (reference sequence). Trimming cost V 0 bases and J 7 bases, with 7 bases left between them. The CDR3 is CASSQDRGEQYF. The CDR3 DNA sequence: TGTGCCAGCAGCCAAGATCGGGGAGAGCAGTACTTC.

The chain recombines TRBV20-1 with TRBJ2-7, with D uncertain. In germline, CDR1 is DFQATT, CDR2 SNEGSKA (reference sequence). The CDR3 spans 10 residues. The germline V and J ends were trimmed by 3 bases and 4 bases, with 4 bases remaining between them. In DNA, the CDR3 is TGCAGTGCTAGGGCTTACGAGCAGTACTTC. It translates to CSARAYEQYF.

The V gene is TRBV14, the J gene TRBJ2-1, with 7 bases lining up with TRBD2. CDR1 SGHDN and CDR2 FVKESK come from the germline V gene. This CDR3 has 14 residues. The V and J ends lost 7 bases and 8 bases, in that order; junction bases with no gene match: 11. The CDR3 DNA follows: TGTGCCAGCAATGCGGGAGCTGTAAGGGATGAGCAGTTCTTC. Translating it yields CASNAGAVRDEQFF.

This chain joins TRBV5-5 and TRBJ2-7, with 7 bases aligning to TRBD2. Germline CDR1 and CDR2: SGHKS and YYEKEE (reference sequence). Trimming cost V 4 bases and J 4 bases; bases outside gene matches: 14. The CDR3 is 16 amino acids. CDR3 sequence (DNA): TGTGCCAGCAGCCCAGCGATACTAGCGAACCCATACGAGCAGTACTTC. Its translation is CASSPAILANPYEQYF.

The chain combines TRBV7-3 with TRBJ2-1, with a tentative D call TRBD1 (6 bases). This CDR3 is 13 amino acids long. The germline V and J ends were trimmed by 4 bases and 5 bases, with 9 bases remaining between them. CDR1 is SGHTA, CDR2 FQGTGA, per germline. Written as DNA, the CDR3 is TGTGCCAGCAGCTGGGGACAAAACAATGAGCAGTTCTTC. It encodes CASSWGQNNEQFF.

The chain combines TRBV18 with TRBJ2-4; 7 bases are shared with TRBD2. With V trimmed by 2 bases and J by 1 base, 8 bases remained unmatched. The CDR3 runs 17 residues. The germline V gene has CDR1 KGHSH and CDR2 LQKENI. CDR3 region: CASSPEIMGGAKNIQYF. The CDR3, as DNA: TGTGCCAGCTCACCAGAGATAATGGGGGGGGCCAAAAACATTCAGTACTTC.

This clone occurred many times. CDR3 nucleotides: TGTGCCAGCAGCTTAGGGGGACAGGGAGTATCGGGAAACACCATATATTTT. This translates into CASSLGGQGVSGNTIYF. The chain recombines TRBV7-2 with TRBJ1-3, with 9 bases that match TRBD1. Germline V CDR1 and CDR2: SGHTA, FQGNSA. With 1 base clipped from V and 4 bases from J, the junction kept 8 bases outside the gene matches. The CDR3 has 17 amino acids. Drawing the rest from reference TRBV7-2 and TRBJ1-3, the complete variable domain is GAGVSQSPSNKVTEKGKDVELRCDPISGHTALYWYRQSLGQGLEFLIYFQGNSAPDKSGLPSDRFSAERTGGSVSTLTIQRTQQEDSAVYLCASSLGGQGVSGNTIYFGEGSWLTVV.

Written as DNA, the CDR3 is TGTGCCAGCAGTTCCACCTCAGGGTCTGGAAACACCATATATTTT. Protein sequence: CASSSTSGSGNTIYF. The V and J genes are TRBV6-6 and TRBJ1-3; a weak D match, TRBD1 (5 bases). Per germline, CDR1 MNHNY and CDR2 SVGAGI (reference sequence). The germline V and J ends were trimmed by 4 bases and 1 base, with 11 bases remaining between them. CDR3 length: 15 amino acids.

The V and J genes are TRBV4-3 and TRBJ2-2; 8 bases align to TRBD2. After removal of 1 base from V and 5 bases from J, the junction contained 6 bases not matched to a gene. Germline CDR1 reads LGHNA; CDR2 reads YSLEER. This CDR3 region has 16 residues. CDR3 residues: CASSQGGSGGTGELFF. For the CDR3, the DNA is TGCGCCAGCAGCCAAGGAGGGTCGGGAGGGACCGGGGAGCTGTTTTTT.

This clone came up a few times. V is TRBV19 and J is TRBJ1-1; D might be TRBD1 (6 bases). V lost 6 bases, J lost 1 base, and 15 bases lay in between. Germline values: CDR1 LNHDA, CDR2 SQIVND (reference sequence). The CDR3 contains 15 residues. The CDR3 loop is CASSSLLRGNTEAFF. CDR3 DNA sequence: TGTGCCAGTAGCTCACTACTCAGGGGGAACACTGAAGCTTTCTTT.

The chain is built from TRBV19 and TRBJ2-1, with 7 bases that match TRBD1. CDR1 is LNHDA, CDR2 SQIVND, per germline (reference sequence). The ends lost 3 bases at V and 1 base at J; junction bases unmatched: 12. The CDR3 covers 18 residues. The DNA for the CDR3 is TGTGCCAGTAGTATGTGGGACAGCAAAGTTGGGTCCTACAATGAGCAGTTCTTC. Protein: CASSMWDSKVGSYNEQFF.

The chain has TRBV6-5 and TRBJ2-7, with 9 bases that match TRBD1. CDR3 length: 14 amino acids. J lost 0 bases, V lost 5 bases, and 2 bases had no gene match. CDR1 is MNHEY, CDR2 SVGAGI, per germline. CDR3 bases: TGTGCCAGCAGTAAGGGACAGGGCTCCTACGAGCAGTACTTC. Its protein product is CASSKGQGSYEQYF.

This rearrangement joins TRBV7-9 to TRBJ1-2; a possible D gene is TRBD1 (6 bases). Germline-derived CDR1 and CDR2 are SEHNR and FQNEAQ (reference sequence). CDR3 length: 17 residues. Trimming cost V 3 bases and J 8 bases, with 25 bases left between them. The CDR3 region is CASSFWGMGATSEGYTF. CDR3 nucleotides: TGTGCCAGCAGCTTTTGGGGAATGGGGGCCACCTCCGAAGGCTACACCTTC.

The rearrangement joins TRBV7-2 to TRBJ2-5; D is undetermined. Germline CDR1 reads SGHTA; CDR2 reads FQGNSA. CDR3 length: 12 residues. The V end lost 2 bases, the J end lost 4 bases, and 5 bases lay between the germline ends. Here the CDR3 DNA reads TGTGCCAGCAGCTTATACGGAGAGACCCAGTACTTC. Its protein is CASSLYGETQYF.

The gene calls are TRBV7-9 and TRBJ2-1; 11 nucleotides align to TRBD2. The germline gives CDR1 SEHNR, CDR2 FQNEAQ (reference sequence). Trimming took 6 bases from V and 7 from J; bases not matched to a gene: 5. This CDR3 is built from 14 residues. The CDR3 region has the DNA TGTGCCAGCAGGAGTAGCGGGAGGGAGAATGAGCAGTTCTTC. Its translation is CASRSSGRENEQFF.

This chain joins TRBV21-1 and TRBJ1-2; TRBD1 is the table's D call, not checked against the DNA. TRBV21-1 is a documented pseudogene. CDR3 size: 19 residues. The CDR3 DNA follows: TGTGCCAGCAGCAAATACTTTAGGGGCCCTAAACTTAACAACTATGGCTACACCTTC. It specifies CASSKYFRGPKLNNYGYTF.

The CDR3 loop is CASSSQLDQPQHF. CDR3 DNA: TGTGCCAGCAGTTCGCAATTAGATCAGCCCCAGCATTTT. The rearrangement links TRBV6-5 to TRBJ1-5; D gene unclear. The germline gives CDR1 MNHEY, CDR2 SVGAGI. V was pared by 4 bases and J by 5 bases, with 9 bases between. CDR3 size: 13 residues.

The chain is built from TRBV10-3 and TRBJ2-6, with 12 bases lining up with TRBD1. With V trimmed by 2 bases and J by 3 bases, 11 bases remained unmatched. The germline gives CDR1 ENHRY, CDR2 SYGVKD. The CDR3 is made up of 20 amino acids. CDR3 bases: TGTGCCATCAGTGAGAGGGTGGGACAGGGGGCAGCAAGTGGGGCCAACGTCCTGACTTTC. Protein sequence: CAISERVGQGAASGANVLTF.

This sequence joins TRBV28 and TRBJ2-5, with 10 positions matching TRBD1. Germline CDR1 MDHEN, CDR2 SYDVKM. Trimming took 8 bases from V and 6 from J; bases not matched to a gene: 6. The CDR3 totals 13 residues. The CDR3 here is CASSTGGEKTQYF. CDR3 DNA: TGTGCCAGCTCGACAGGGGGCGAGAAGACCCAGTACTTC. Combining the CDR3 with reference TRBV28 and TRBJ2-5 gives the whole variable domain DVKVTQSSRYLVKRTGEKVFLECVQDMDHENMFWYRQDPGLGLRLIYFSYDVKMKEKGDIPEGYSVSREKKERFSLILESASTNQTSMYLCASSTGGEKTQYFGPGTRLLVL.

The chain is built from TRBV5-8 and TRBJ1-5, with unresolved D. V was pared by 1 base and J by 9 bases, with 11 bases between. CDR1 and CDR2 from the germline V gene are SGHTS and YDEGEE. The CDR3 sequence is 13 residues long. CDR3 protein: CASSLIVVSPQHF. DNA of the CDR3: TGTGCCAGCAGCTTGATAGTAGTTTCGCCCCAGCATTTT.

The chain joins TRBV7-3 to TRBJ2-1; TRBD2 matches 13 bases. V was clipped by 2 bases and J by 8 bases; unmatched bases: 3. The CDR3 has 15 amino acids. From germline, CDR1 is SGHTA and CDR2 FQGTGA. In DNA, the CDR3 is TGTGCCAGCAGCTTAGGGACTAGCGGGAACCATGAGCAGTTCTTC. Residues: CASSLGTSGNHEQFF. Drawing the rest from reference TRBV7-3 and TRBJ2-1, the complete variable domain is GAGVSQTPSNKVTEKGKYVELRCDPISGHTALYWYRQSLGQGPEFLIYFQGTGAADDSGLPNDRFFAVRPEGSVSTLKIQRTERGDSAVYLCASSLGTSGNHEQFFGPGTRLTVL.

This chain uses TRBV7-2 with TRBJ1-2; 9 bases line up with TRBD1. Germline V gene data show CDR1 as SGHTA and CDR2 as FQGNSA. CDR3 size: 14 residues. After removal of 3 bases from V and 6 bases from J, the junction contained 5 bases not matched to a gene. The CDR3 bases are TGTGCCAGCAGCTTCGACAGGGGGTGGGATGGCTACACCTTC. Translation gives CASSFDRGWDGYTF.

The gene calls are TRBV7-2 and TRBJ2-7; no definite D call. Germline-derived CDR1 and CDR2 are SGHTA and FQGNSA. V shed 5 bases and J shed 10 bases, with 18 bases lying between them. The CDR3 extends over 13 amino acids. This chain's CDR3 is CASSPLTGGEQYF. The DNA of the CDR3 is TGTGCCAGCAGCCCCTTGACCGGCGGAGAACAGTACTTC.

A single count supports this clone. CDR3 bases: TGTGCCAGCAGTTTCCGACAAATCACAGATACGCAGTATTTT. Its protein is CASSFRQITDTQYF. The chain couples TRBV27 to TRBJ2-3, with D unresolved. The V end lost 3 bases, the J end lost 2 bases, and 9 bases lay between the germline ends. This CDR3 contains 14 residues. Looked up from germline, CDR1 is MNHEY and CDR2 is SMNVEV (reference sequence).

CDR3 region: CASSQADLGEQFF. The CDR3 nucleotides are TGTGCCAGCAGCCAAGCCGACCTCGGGGAGCAGTTCTTC. The chain carries TRBV3-1 (or the pseudogene TRBV3-2) and TRBJ2-1; D is uncertain. CDR1 is LGHDT and CDR2 is YNNKEL in the germline V gene (reference sequence). V was clipped by 1 base and J by 10 bases, with 11 bases between them. This CDR3 comprises 13 residues.

A few counts support this clone. The V call is TRBV5-1, the J call TRBJ2-1; D might be TRBD2 (5 bases). The germline gives CDR1 SGHRS, CDR2 YFSETQ. V lost 0 bases to trimming and J lost 11 bases, with 6 bases between them. This CDR3 comprises 11 residues. CDR3 DNA: TGCGCCAGCAGCTTGGGGGAGAAGCAGTTCTTC. Protein sequence: CASSLGEKQFF. The full variable domain, completed using reference TRBV5-1 and TRBJ2-1, is KAGVTQTPRYLIKTRGQQVTLSCSPISGHRSVSWYQQTPGQGLQFLFEYFSETQRNKGNFPGRFSGRQFSNSRSEMNVSTLELGDSALYLCASSLGEKQFFGPGTRLTVL.

The chain uses TRBV7-2 and TRBJ2-5; D not resolved. Germline values: CDR1 SGHTA, CDR2 FQGNSA. This CDR3 comprises 13 residues. V was pared by 4 bases and J by 2 bases, with 8 bases between. CDR3 bases: TGTGCCAGCAGCTCCCGTATACAAGAGACCCAGTACTTC. This codes for CASSSRIQETQYF.